This T cell receptor (beta chain) was obtained from a study of metastatic and nonmetastatic thyroid tumors. Study overall: Across peripheral blood and tumor or nodule tissue samples taken from malignant and benign thyroid patients, the repertoires were compared with one another. Study-wide results and caveats: Reports indicated that malignant thyroid tumors showed significantly higher TCR beta diversity than benign nodules did, in blood and tumor.

Source study methods: Built for papillary thyroid cancer, a distant-metastasis classifier drew on CDR3 differences across clinicopathological groups. TCRdb re-called the PCR reads with MiXCR. These V and J calls derive from TCRdb rather than the authors' analysis. The sample records fewer than 20,000 clones, roughly 24% being singletons. With respect to this clone: Its antigen is as yet unknown.

Ahead of thyroid surgery, no patient had received treatment of any kind. The receptor's source is a female donor with papillary thyroid cancer or a benign thyroid nodule (not recorded which). Some clones in this sample may be carry-over from other donors' samples. The sample consisted of adjacent normal tissue.

CDR3 nucleotides: TGTGCCAGCAGCTTGGGAACAGGGGGGTCACCCCTCCACTTT. Translation: CASSLGTGGSPLHF. The rearrangement links TRBV7-6 to TRBJ1-6; 8 bases line up with TRBD1. There are 14 residues in the CDR3. Germline values: CDR1 SGHVS, CDR2 FNYEAQ. After removal of 3 bases from V and 10 bases from J, the junction contained 5 bases not matched to a gene.